This T cell receptor (beta chain) emerged from a study of blood T cell repertoires in COVID-19 (dated by TCRdb to the early 2020s). Turning to the overall study: Samples covering the acute and convalescent phases of COVID-19 were provided by collaborators in the United States, Italy and Spain. The prospective study material was composed of cDNA or gDNA derived from T cells, B-cell-depleted T cells, or PBMCs. Deeply sampled blood TCRbeta repertoires from subjects exposed to, actively infected with, or recovered from COVID-19 were included in the dataset. The repertoires were made available in a free public database intended to serve as a resource for research on the immune response to SARS-CoV-2. Samples came from the ongoing ImmuneRACE study (first 160 participants) plus 1,254 subjects from 6 global collaborators. Sample metadata almost always included a de-identified subject ID, COVID-19 status, age in years and sex. Where HLA class I and class II types were available, the types were taken from metadata supplied by the sample provider, not from assay-based typing.

The paper as a whole reports these results and caveats: How much clinical and demographic metadata was included differed by source and by participant, and the metadata was provided uncurated.

As for this clone: It has no known antigen specificity. Per-base quality was not reported, and no clone a single base away is much larger than it.

TCRbeta CDR3 regions were amplified from genomic DNA using the immunoSEQ Assay, a bias-controlled multiplex PCR. From the authors' description of their analysis: Within the assay, amplification of reference gene primers was used to estimate how many nucleated cells each sample contained. To quantify the absolute abundance of each unique TCRbeta CDR3 rearrangement, sequence reads were collapsed and filtered. For each sample, productive Simpson clonality was calculated as the square root of Simpson's diversity index over productive rearrangements. The clones in this table, taken by TCRdb from immuneACCESS, are in-frame only. Not every clone is retained; where verified, under half of the shortfall comes from an unresolved V gene, and the cause of the rest is unknown. Clone size and the V and J calls come from that table; the DNA yielded D and trimming. A total of some 130,000 clones appear in this sample, more than 75% of them only once. Under 3% of the sample is taken by the ten largest.

Trimming takes 0 bases from V and 3 bases from J, and the germline ends sit 9 bases apart. The CDR1 and CDR2 encoded by the germline V gene are SGDLS and YYNGEE. The CDR3, cysteine through phenylalanine, is 14 amino acids long. This entry keeps only the CDR3 DNA: 42 bases, framed from base 1. Collaborating institutions collected whole blood in K2EDTA tubes following their own protocols. Collaborator samples were shipped for TCRbeta analysis as frozen whole blood, isolated PBMCs, or DNA extracted from either sample type. The sample comprised peripheral blood. The chain joins TRBV9 to TRBJ1-2, with the identity of the D gene unclear. The sequence was collected from a man between 45 and 60 years old with active COVID-19. The DNA is TGTGCCAGCAGCGTAGGAAAAGCGGACTATGGCTACACCTTC. This translates into CASSVGKADYGYTF.